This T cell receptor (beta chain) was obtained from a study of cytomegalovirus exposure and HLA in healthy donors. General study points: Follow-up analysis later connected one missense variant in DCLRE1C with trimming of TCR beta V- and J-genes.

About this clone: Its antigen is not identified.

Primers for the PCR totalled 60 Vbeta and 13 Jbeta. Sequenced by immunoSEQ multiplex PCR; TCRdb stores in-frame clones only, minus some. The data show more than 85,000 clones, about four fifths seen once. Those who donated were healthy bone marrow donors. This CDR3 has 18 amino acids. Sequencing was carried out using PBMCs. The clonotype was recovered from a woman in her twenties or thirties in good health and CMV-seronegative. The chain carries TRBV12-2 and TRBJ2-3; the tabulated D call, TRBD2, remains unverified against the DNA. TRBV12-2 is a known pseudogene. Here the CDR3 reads CASRLAGRTSTSTDTQYF. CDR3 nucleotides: TGTGCAAGTCGCTTAGCGGGACGTACTAGCACTAGCACAGATACGCAGTATTTT.